A selection of T cell receptor beta chains follows, all from one sample in a study of PD-L1 blockade in urothelial cancer. TCRdb's table, derived via immunoSEQ multiplex PCR, lists solely in-frame clones and lacks some. The profile shows 24,000 or so clones, around nine tenths of them singletons. Material: PBMCs, obtained around atezolizumab (anti-PD-L1) treatment. These receptors all stem from a man aged 50 or older with urothelial cancer. Each CDR3 is given with its conserved first and last residue. The D gene is left open where the match is weak. Expanded clones get a size class; other rows say once, few or many, or leave the size out.

abundance	j_gene	d_gene	v_gene	CDR3aa	CDR3nt
.	TRBJ1-2	.	TRBV2	CASSEQGDGYTF	TGTGCCAGCAGTGAACAGGGTGATGGCTACACCTTC
few	TRBJ1-1	TRBD1	TRBV12-5	CASGPTGGAFF	TGTGCTAGTGGTCCAACAGGGGGAGCTTTCTTT
.	TRBJ2-5	.	TRBV7-2	CASRLPSGAAKTQETQYF	TGTGCCAGCAGGCTACCCTCCGGAGCGGCGAAAACCCAAGAGACCCAGTACTTC
.	TRBJ2-5	TRBD2	TRBV7-8	CASSLGASGGQTQYF	TGTGCCAGCAGCTTAGGCGCTAGCGGGGGTCAGACCCAGTACTTC
.	TRBJ1-6	.	TRBV18	CASSPLGSGGPNSPLHF	TGTGCCAGCTCACCGTTGGGATCAGGAGGCCCCAATTCACCCCTCCACTTT
once	TRBJ1-2	TRBD1	TRBV19	CASSRTRDSFSYGYTF	TGTGCCAGTAGCCGCACCCGGGACAGCTTCTCATATGGCTACACCTTC
.	TRBJ2-7	TRBD2	TRBV18	CASSRLAKEQYF	TGTGCCAGCTCGCGACTAGCTAAAGAGCAGTACTTC
few	TRBJ2-2	TRBD2	TRBV9	CASSPDSKLAGGPSTGELFF	TGTGCCAGCAGCCCCGACAGTAAACTAGCGGGAGGGCCGAGCACCGGGGAGCTGTTTTTT
.	TRBJ2-7	.	TRBV18	CASSPGQYYEQYF	TGTGCCAGCTCACCAGGACAGTACTACGAGCAGTACTTC
.	TRBJ1-4	TRBD1	TRBV6-6	CASSSRGQGPHEKLFF	TGTGCCAGCAGTTCCCGAGGACAGGGGCCTCATGAAAAACTGTTTTTT
few	TRBJ2-2	TRBD2	TRBV19	CASGLAGVETGELFF	TGTGCCAGCGGACTAGCGGGAGTGGAAACCGGGGAGCTGTTTTTT
.	TRBJ2-7	TRBD2	TRBV27	CASSAGLFYEQYF	TGTGCCAGCAGTGCGGGACTATTCTACGAGCAGTACTTC
once	TRBJ2-7	TRBD2	TRBV7-9	CASSRSGRGFEQYF	TGTGCCAGCAGCCGGAGCGGGAGAGGATTCGAGCAGTACTTC
.	TRBJ2-1	.	TRBV19	CASSGRIEYNEQFF	TGTGCCAGTAGTGGCAGGATTGAATACAATGAGCAGTTCTTC
.	TRBJ1-1	TRBD1	TRBV7-9	CASSRRQGMNTEAFF	TGTGCCAGCAGCAGAAGACAGGGGATGAACACTGAAGCTTTCTTT
.	TRBJ2-7	TRBD1	TRBV7-9	CASSRGDRGLERSWEQYF	TGTGCCAGCAGCCGAGGGGACAGGGGTCTGGAGCGGAGTTGGGAGCAGTACTTC
.	TRBJ1-5	TRBD1	TRBV9	CASSADAGTGTGQPQHF	TGTGCCAGCAGCGCCGACGCCGGGACAGGGACGGGTCAGCCCCAGCATTTT
.	TRBJ2-3	TRBD1	TRBV12-5	CASAPTGNTDTQYF	TGTGCTAGTGCCCCGACAGGGAACACAGATACGCAGTATTTT
.	TRBJ1-1	.	TRBV5-6	CASSSLYAGGTEAFF	TGTGCCAGCAGCTCGCTTTATGCGGGCGGCACTGAAGCTTTCTTT
.	TRBJ1-2	TRBD1	TRBV28	CASSPMTGGFYGYTF	TGTGCCAGCAGTCCGATGACAGGGGGCTTTTATGGCTACACCTTC
.	TRBJ2-1	.	TRBV6-5	CASSMRDLRYNEQFF	TGTGCCAGCAGTATGCGGGACTTACGATACAATGAGCAGTTCTTC
.	TRBJ2-2	TRBD2	TRBV27	CASSLEMRTSSTGELFF	TGTGCCAGCAGTTTGGAGATGAGGACTAGCTCAACCGGGGAGCTGTTTTTT
.	TRBJ1-4	TRBD1	TRBV29-1	CSVETGTANEKLFF	TGCAGCGTTGAAACCGGGACAGCTAATGAAAAACTGTTTTTT
.	TRBJ1-6	.	TRBV14	CASSFIDSPLHF	TGTGCCAGCAGCTTTATTGATTCACCCCTCCACTTT
.	TRBJ1-1	TRBD1	TRBV5-1	CASSLGQGSRTEAFF	TGCGCCAGCAGCCTCGGACAGGGGTCGAGAACTGAAGCTTTCTTT
few	TRBJ2-7	.	TRBV2	CASSESIVSYEQYF	TGTGCCAGCAGTGAATCTATTGTCTCCTACGAGCAGTACTTC
.	TRBJ1-1	TRBD1	TRBV6-1	CASSDMGGTDTEAFF	TGTGCCAGCAGTGATATGGGCGGGACAGACACTGAAGCTTTCTTT
.	TRBJ2-7	TRBD2	TRBV10-2	CATHLGLAGPYEQYF	TGCGCCACCCACCTGGGACTAGCGGGACCCTACGAGCAGTACTTC
.	TRBJ2-3	TRBD1	TRBV19	CASSIGAGTGGRSTDTQYF	TGTGCCAGTAGTATAGGAGCCGGGACAGGGGGCCGTAGCACAGATACGCAGTATTTT
.	TRBJ1-1	.	TRBV5-6	CASSVRGRIITEAFF	TGTGCCAGCAGCGTCAGAGGGCGGATCATCACTGAAGCTTTCTTT
.	TRBJ2-3	TRBD2	TRBV5-1	CASRASGGALDTQYF	TGCGCCAGCAGAGCATCGGGGGGGGCCTTAGATACGCAGTATTTT
.	TRBJ2-7	TRBD1	TRBV6-6	CASGTRIGQGLEQYF	TGTGCCAGCGGCACAAGGATTGGACAGGGCCTCGAGCAGTACTTC
.	TRBJ2-1	.	TRBV11-2	CASSLIGGQLNEQFF	TGTGCCAGCAGCTTGATCGGGGGGCAGCTTAATGAGCAGTTCTTC
.	TRBJ2-7	TRBD2	TRBV29-1	CSVGGGDGTYEQYF	TGCAGCGTTGGGGGAGGGGACGGCACCTACGAGCAGTACTTC
.	TRBJ2-2	TRBD2	TRBV19	CASSRGGVMSGELFF	TGTGCCAGTAGTCGGGGGGGGGTAATGTCCGGGGAGCTGTTTTTT
.	TRBJ1-6	.	TRBV5-1	CASSRWSNNSPLHF	TGCGCCAGCAGCCGCTGGAGTAATAATTCACCCCTCCACTTT
few	TRBJ2-4	.	TRBV18	CASSPVRSKDIAKNIQYF	TGTGCCAGCTCACCGGTCCGATCTAAGGACATAGCCAAAAACATTCAGTACTTC
.	TRBJ2-7	TRBD2	TRBV27	CASSLIGTSSYEQYF	TGTGCCAGCAGTTTGATAGGGACTAGCTCCTACGAGCAGTACTTC
.	TRBJ2-1	TRBD2	TRBV5-1	CASSTGGINNEQFF	TGCGCCAGCAGTACCGGGGGGATAAACAATGAGCAGTTCTTC
.	TRBJ1-2	TRBD1	TRBV11-2	CASSWRTGGIYGYTF	TGTGCCAGCAGCTGGCGGACAGGGGGAATCTATGGCTACACCTTC